Following are 27 T cell receptor beta chains from one sample sequenced in a study of T cell responses to AZD1222 COVID-19 vaccine. Some clones are missing from TCRdb's copy, which holds only in-frame ones; the method was immunoSEQ multiplex PCR. The sample lists under 150,000 clones, 80% to 95% seen once, with approximately 2.9% in the top ten. The sample here was peripheral blood, taken on day 0 of MenACWY control vaccination. These receptors were collected from an adult in good health.

In its sample, this clone is medium-sized (0.01 to 0.1%). The V call is TRBV7-2, the J call TRBJ2-1; D may correspond to TRBD1 or TRBD2 (6 bases each). This CDR3 spans 11 amino acids. The germline V gene encodes CDR1 SGHTA and CDR2 FQGNSA. V was pared by 5 bases and J by 15 bases, with 14 bases between. The CDR3: CASSRGTWSFF. CDR3 nucleotides: TGTGCCAGCAGCCGCGGGACATGGTCGTTCTTC. Based on the CDR3 plus reference TRBV7-2 and TRBJ2-1, the full variable domain is GAGVSQSPSNKVTEKGKDVELRCDPISGHTALYWYRQSLGQGLEFLIYFQGNSAPDKSGLPSDRFSAERTGGSVSTLTIQRTQQEDSAVYLCASSRGTWSFFGPGTRLTVL.

In its sample, this clone was seen once. Other DNA sequences in this specimen translate into the identical CDR3. The V gene is TRBV27, the J gene TRBJ2-7, with a possible D match to TRBD2 (5 bases). Deletions cut 5 bases from V and 4 bases from J, with 12 bases between. The CDR3 runs 13 residues. Germline values: CDR1 MNHEY, CDR2 SMNVEV (reference sequence). This CDR3 reads CASSPTGLYEQYF. The CDR3 nucleotides read TGTGCCAGCAGTCCTACGGGGTTGTACGAGCAGTACTTC.

The J gene is TRBJ2-1, the V gene TRBV12-5; D remains ambiguous. Germline V lookup: CDR1 LGHNT, CDR2 FRNRAP. V was pared by 5 bases and J by 7 bases, with 18 bases between. The CDR3 loop spans 15 amino acids. The CDR3 nucleotides are TGTGCTAGTGGTCCCCCACATGGGGTATGGAATGAGCAGTTCTTC. It is translated as CASGPPHGVWNEQFF.

The gene calls are TRBV27 and TRBJ1-1; 7 bases match TRBD1. The CDR3 consists of 15 residues. CDR1 and CDR2 (germline): MNHEY, SMNVEV (reference sequence). With V trimmed by 5 bases and J by 0 bases, 6 bases remained unmatched. CDR3 sequence: CASSLITGVNTEAFF. CDR3 DNA sequence: TGTGCCAGCAGTCTAATTACAGGGGTGAACACTGAAGCTTTCTTT.

The V gene is TRBV28, the J gene TRBJ2-1; D might be TRBD2 (6 bases). Trimming shortened V by 5 bases and J by 6 bases, and 17 bases separated the two germline ends. Germline lookup yields CDR1 MDHEN and CDR2 SYDVKM. There are 15 residues in the CDR3. This CDR3 reads CASSPRRARFNEQFF. CDR3 in DNA: TGTGCCAGCAGTCCCCGGAGGGCTAGGTTCAATGAGCAGTTCTTC.

The chain links TRBV7-9 to TRBJ1-2; D gene ambiguous. CDR1 and CDR2 from the germline V gene are SEHNR and FQNEAQ (reference sequence). The CDR3 consists of 14 residues. V was clipped by 5 bases and J by 9 bases, with 19 bases between them. The CDR3 protein is CASSLGRVPWSYTF. Here the CDR3 DNA reads TGTGCCAGCAGCCTTGGGCGGGTCCCCTGGAGCTACACCTTC.

The V and J genes are TRBV5-6 and TRBJ2-4; perhaps TRBD1 as D (6 bases). Germline V lookup: CDR1 SGHDT, CDR2 YYEEEE. V was clipped by 5 bases and J by 0 bases, with 15 bases between them. This CDR3 has 16 residues. The CDR3 here is CASRLWDTSAKNIQYF. CDR3 nucleotides: TGTGCCAGCAGATTATGGGACACCTCAGCCAAAAACATTCAGTACTTC.

The DNA of the CDR3 is TGTGCCAGCAGTTCCGGGACAGGGGGCGTAGGTACTGAAGCTTTCTTT. Translated, it gives CASSSGTGGVGTEAFF. The chain recombines TRBV27 with TRBJ1-1; TRBD1 aligns across 12 bases. V was clipped by 4 bases and J by 5 bases; unmatched bases: 8. Germline CDR1 reads MNHEY; CDR2 reads SMNVEV (reference sequence). The CDR3 is 16 residues long.

This chain uses TRBV19 with TRBJ2-1; no firm D call. This CDR3 has 16 amino acids. V was pared by 3 bases and J by 0 bases, with 12 bases between. The germline V gene encodes CDR1 LNHDA and CDR2 SQIVND (reference sequence). CDR3 amino acids: CASSMVLWSSYNEQFF. Here the CDR3 DNA reads TGTGCCAGTAGTATGGTCCTCTGGAGCTCCTACAATGAGCAGTTCTTC.

J is TRBJ1-1 and V is TRBV6-6; D is uncertain. Trimming took off 5 bases at V and 1 base at J, with 14 bases between the two ends. There are 15 residues in the CDR3. Germline V CDR1 and CDR2: MNHNY, SVGAGI (reference sequence). In nucleotides, the CDR3 is TGTGCCAGCAGTACCCTACACCCCAGGAACACTGAAGCTTTCTTT. Its protein product is CASSTLHPRNTEAFF.

This chain joins TRBV6-6 and TRBJ1-3; TRBD1 agrees at 9 bases. The V gene's germline CDR1 is MNHNY and CDR2 SVGAGI (reference sequence). The CDR3 is 16 amino acids. J gave up 3 bases and V 0 bases, and 3 bases lay outside the gene matches. In DNA form, the CDR3 reads TGTGCCAGCAGTTACTCACAGGGGGCGGTTGGAAACACCATATATTTT. As protein: CASSYSQGAVGNTIYF.

The V call is TRBV7-9, the J call TRBJ1-1, with no clear D. V was trimmed by 7 bases and J by 7 bases, leaving 10 bases between them. Germline loops: CDR1 SEHNR, CDR2 FQNEAQ (reference sequence). This CDR3 comprises 11 residues. The CDR3 DNA reads TGTGCCAGCACCTCGAACGATGAAGCTTTCTTT. Its protein is CASTSNDEAFF. Looking up the rest from reference TRBV7-9 and TRBJ1-1 gives the full variable domain: DTGVSQNPRHKITKRGQNVTFRCDPISEHNRLYWYRQTLGQGPEFLTYFQNEAQLEKSRLLSDRFSAERPKGSFSTLEIQRTEQGDSAMYLCASTSNDEAFFGQGTRLTVV.

This clone was observed a handful of times. The chain links TRBV5-1 to TRBJ1-1; TRBD1 might be the D (6 bases). The length of the CDR3 is 15 residues. Trimming removed 2 bases at V and 5 bases at J, with 16 bases between. Germline V gene lookup returns CDR1 SGHRS and CDR2 YFSETQ. The DNA of the CDR3 is TGCGCCAGCAGCTTAGAGGGGGTCTTGGGGACTGAAGCTTTCTTT. It codes for CASSLEGVLGTEAFF.

The rearrangement links TRBV9 to TRBJ2-1; 8 nucleotides agree with TRBD1. Unmatched junction bases numbered 5, after V lost 3 bases and J lost 3 bases. Germline V gene lookup returns CDR1 SGDLS and CDR2 YYNGEE. The length of the CDR3 is 15 residues. The CDR3 DNA is TGTGCCAGCAGCGCCCCGGGACAGGTCTACAATGAGCAGTTCTTC. This translates into CASSAPGQVYNEQFF.

The chain joins TRBV27 to TRBJ1-1; no definite D call. The CDR3 sequence is 13 residues long. Trimming removed 0 bases from V and 0 bases from J, with 2 bases in between. The germline CDR1 and CDR2 sequences are MNHEY and SMNVEV (reference sequence). This chain's CDR3 is CASSLSLNTEAFF. For the CDR3, the DNA is TGTGCCAGCAGTTTATCGCTGAACACTGAAGCTTTCTTT.

The V call is TRBV5-8, the J call TRBJ2-1; 12 bases map to TRBD2. V was pared by 4 bases and J by 6 bases, with 5 bases of the junction left unmatched. The germline CDR1 and CDR2 sequences are SGHTS and YDEGEE. The CDR3 runs 15 residues. CDR3 bases: TGTGCCAGCAGCCGGGGGACTAGCGGGTTCAATGAGCAGTTCTTC. Translated, it gives CASSRGTSGFNEQFF.

The CDR3 region is CASSFYRDSNQPQHF. For the CDR3, the DNA is TGTGCCAGCAGTTTCTATAGGGATAGCAATCAGCCCCAGCATTTT. The chain combines TRBV27 with TRBJ1-5; D not resolved. The germline V and J ends were trimmed by 3 bases and 0 bases, with 9 bases remaining between them. Germline V CDR1 and CDR2: MNHEY, SMNVEV (reference sequence). The CDR3 has 15 amino acids.

This chain links TRBV3-1 (or the pseudogene TRBV3-2) with TRBJ2-5; D is uncertain. Trimming removed 2 bases from V and 7 bases from J, with 14 bases in between. The germline V gene encodes CDR1 LGHDT and CDR2 YNNKEL (reference sequence). The CDR3 contains 14 residues. The CDR3 reads CASSQKKLWGTQYF. CDR3 in DNA: TGTGCCAGCAGCCAAAAGAAACTCTGGGGGACCCAGTACTTC.

The chain has TRBV12-3 or TRBV12-4 and TRBJ2-7; TRBD2 might be the D (6 bases). The CDR3 loop spans 12 amino acids. The V end lost 2 bases, the J end lost 6 bases, and 8 bases lay between the germline ends. The CDR3 region is CASSLRRGEQYF. The DNA for the CDR3 is TGTGCCAGCAGTTTAAGGAGGGGCGAGCAGTACTTC.

This chain connects TRBV27 to TRBJ2-1; 9 nucleotides line up with TRBD2. This CDR3 region has 17 residues. V dropped 0 bases and J dropped 5; count of bases not matched to a gene: 8. The V gene's germline CDR1 is MNHEY and CDR2 SMNVEV (reference sequence). The CDR3 nucleotides are TGTGCCAGCAGTTTATCAAATAGGGCGGGAGGGAACAATGAGCAGTTCTTC. Amino acid sequence: CASSLSNRAGGNNEQFF.

The chain links TRBV27 to TRBJ1-2; weak D call: TRBD1 (6 bases). This CDR3 contains 15 residues. V shed 5 bases and J shed 4 bases, with 17 bases lying between them. Germline lookup yields CDR1 MNHEY and CDR2 SMNVEV (reference sequence). CDR3 loop: CASSPRGRGTYGYTF. In DNA, the CDR3 is TGTGCCAGCAGTCCTCGGGGGAGGGGGACCTATGGCTACACCTTC.

This chain connects TRBV9 to TRBJ1-2; 7 nucleotides line up with TRBD1. The CDR3 is 16 residues long. Germline CDR1 SGDLS, CDR2 YYNGEE. With V trimmed by 0 bases and J by 0 bases, 5 bases remained unmatched. DNA for the CDR3: TGTGCCAGCAGCGTAGGGACAGGTCTCGCTAACTATGGCTACACCTTC. Translated, it gives CASSVGTGLANYGYTF.

The CDR3 sequence: CASSQDNFGQPQHF. Here the CDR3 DNA reads TGTGCCAGCAGCCAAGATAATTTCGGGCAGCCCCAGCATTTT. The rearrangement uses TRBV3-1 (or the pseudogene TRBV3-2) and TRBJ1-5; D uncertain. Per the germline V gene, CDR1 is LGHDT and CDR2 is YNNKEL (reference sequence). The CDR3 spans 14 residues. The ends were cut back, 0 bases at V and 7 bases at J, with 10 bases in the middle.

This chain links TRBV15 with TRBJ1-2; 9 bases match TRBD1. The CDR3 spans 17 residues. Per the germline V gene, CDR1 is LNHNV and CDR2 is YYDKDF (reference sequence). V lost 2 bases and J lost 0; bases outside the gene matches: 7. CDR3 loop: CATSRNVDRGANYGYTF. The CDR3, as DNA: TGTGCCACCAGCAGAAATGTTGACAGGGGGGCTAACTATGGCTACACCTTC.

The J gene is TRBJ1-4, the V gene TRBV18; D might be TRBD1 (6 bases). The CDR3 has 14 amino acids. Trimming stripped 8 bases from V and 8 bases from J, with 18 bases between. The germline V gene encodes CDR1 KGHSH and CDR2 LQKENI. The CDR3 nucleotides are TGTGCCAGCCGAAAAGGACAGTCAGCGGAAAAACTGTTTTTT. This codes for CASRKGQSAEKLFF.

V is TRBV2 and J is TRBJ2-3, with 7 bases aligning to TRBD2. In germline, CDR1 is SNHLY, CDR2 FYNNEI. The CDR3 is 14 amino acids. J gave up 1 base and V 7 bases, and 5 bases lay outside the gene matches. This CDR3 reads CASNPLAGTDTQYF. CDR3 coding DNA: TGTGCCAGCAACCCCCTAGCGGGCACAGATACGCAGTATTTT.

This clone was observed a few times. The chain employs TRBV5-4 and TRBJ1-6; 10 positions match TRBD1. In germline, CDR1 is SGHNT, CDR2 YYREEE (reference sequence). The CDR3 runs to 16 residues. The ends lost 2 bases at V and 11 bases at J; junction bases unmatched: 10. CDR3 amino acids: CASSLGLDRGGTPLHF. As DNA, the CDR3 is TGTGCCAGCAGCTTAGGACTGGACAGGGGGGGGACACCCCTCCACTTT.